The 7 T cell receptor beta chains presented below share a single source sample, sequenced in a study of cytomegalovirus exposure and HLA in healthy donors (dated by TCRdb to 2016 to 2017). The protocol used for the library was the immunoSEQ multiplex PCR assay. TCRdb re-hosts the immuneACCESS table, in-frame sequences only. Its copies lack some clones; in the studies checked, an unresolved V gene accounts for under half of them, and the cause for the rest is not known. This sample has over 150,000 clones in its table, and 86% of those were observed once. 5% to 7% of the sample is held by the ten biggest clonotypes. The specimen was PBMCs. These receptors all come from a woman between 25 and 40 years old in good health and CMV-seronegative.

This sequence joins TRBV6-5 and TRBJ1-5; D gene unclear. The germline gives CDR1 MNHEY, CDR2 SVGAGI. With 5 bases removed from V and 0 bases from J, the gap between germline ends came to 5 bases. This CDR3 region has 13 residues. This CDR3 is CASSRDSNQPQHF. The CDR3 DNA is TGTGCCAGCAGTCGAGATAGCAATCAGCCCCAGCATTTT.

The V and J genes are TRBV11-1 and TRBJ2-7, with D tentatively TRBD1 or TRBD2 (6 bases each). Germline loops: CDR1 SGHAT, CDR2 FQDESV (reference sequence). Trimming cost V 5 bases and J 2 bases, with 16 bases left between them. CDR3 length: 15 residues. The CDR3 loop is CASSTTGDNPYEQYF. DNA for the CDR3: TGTGCCAGCAGCACCACGGGGGACAATCCCTACGAGCAGTACTTC.

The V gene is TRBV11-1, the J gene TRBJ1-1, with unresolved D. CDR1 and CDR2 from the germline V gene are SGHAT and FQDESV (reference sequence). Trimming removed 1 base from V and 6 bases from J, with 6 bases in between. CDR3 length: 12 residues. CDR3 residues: CASSLVGPEAFF. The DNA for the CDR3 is TGTGCCAGCAGCTTAGTTGGGCCTGAAGCTTTCTTT. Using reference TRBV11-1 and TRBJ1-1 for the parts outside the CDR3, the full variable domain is EAEVAQSPRYKITEKSQAVAFWCDPISGHATLYWYRQILGQGPELLVQFQDESVVDDSQLPKDRFSAERLKGVDSTLKIQPAELGDSAMYLCASSLVGPEAFFGQGTRLTVV.

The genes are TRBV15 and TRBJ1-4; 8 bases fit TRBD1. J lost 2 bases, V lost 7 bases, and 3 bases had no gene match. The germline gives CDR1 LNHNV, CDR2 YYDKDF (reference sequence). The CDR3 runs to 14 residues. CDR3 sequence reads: CATTAGGTNEKLFF. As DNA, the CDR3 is TGTGCCACCACTGCAGGGGGCACTAATGAAAAACTGTTTTTT.

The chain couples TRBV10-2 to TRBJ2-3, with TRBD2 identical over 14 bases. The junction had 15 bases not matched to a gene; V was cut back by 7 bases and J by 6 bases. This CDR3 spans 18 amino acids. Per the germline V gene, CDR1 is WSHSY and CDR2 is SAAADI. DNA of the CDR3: TGCGCCAGCAAATCGGGACTAGCGGGAGAGGGGCCGTCGGATACGCAGTATTTT. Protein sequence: CASKSGLAGEGPSDTQYF.

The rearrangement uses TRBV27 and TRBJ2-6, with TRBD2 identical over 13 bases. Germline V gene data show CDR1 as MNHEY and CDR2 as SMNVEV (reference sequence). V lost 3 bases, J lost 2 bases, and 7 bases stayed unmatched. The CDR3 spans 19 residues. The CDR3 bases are TGTGCCAGCAGTTTGGGACTAGCGGGAACTCTGACTGGGGCCAACGTCCTGACTTTC. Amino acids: CASSLGLAGTLTGANVLTF.

The CDR3 DNA reads as TGTGCCAGCAGCTTAAGCCGAAGCACAGATACGCAGTATTTT. Translation gives CASSLSRSTDTQYF. The gene calls are TRBV7-2 and TRBJ2-3; D unclear. V lost 2 bases, J lost 0 bases, and 6 bases lay in between. Per the germline V gene, CDR1 is SGHTA and CDR2 is FQGNSA. The CDR3 is 14 amino acids.